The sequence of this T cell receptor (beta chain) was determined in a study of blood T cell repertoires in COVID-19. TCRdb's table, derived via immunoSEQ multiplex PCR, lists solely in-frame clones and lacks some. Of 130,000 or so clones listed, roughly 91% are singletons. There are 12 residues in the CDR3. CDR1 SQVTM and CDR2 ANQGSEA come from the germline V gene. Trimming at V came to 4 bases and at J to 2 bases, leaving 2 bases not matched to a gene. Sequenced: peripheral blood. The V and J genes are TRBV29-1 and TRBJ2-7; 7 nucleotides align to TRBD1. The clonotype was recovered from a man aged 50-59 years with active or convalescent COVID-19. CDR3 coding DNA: TGCAGCGTTGGGGGGACAGCCTACGAGCAGTACTTC. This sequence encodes CSVGGTAYEQYF.